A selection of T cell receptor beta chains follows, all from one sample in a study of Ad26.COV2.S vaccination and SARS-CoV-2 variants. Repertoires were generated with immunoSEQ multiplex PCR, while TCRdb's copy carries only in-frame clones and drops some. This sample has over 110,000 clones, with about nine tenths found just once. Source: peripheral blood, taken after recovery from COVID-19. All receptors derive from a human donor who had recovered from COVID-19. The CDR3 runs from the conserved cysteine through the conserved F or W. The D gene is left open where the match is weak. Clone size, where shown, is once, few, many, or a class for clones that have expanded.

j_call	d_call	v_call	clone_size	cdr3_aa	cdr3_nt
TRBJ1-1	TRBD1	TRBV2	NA	CASSRDRGVTEAFF	TGTGCCAGCAGCCGGGACAGGGGAGTCACTGAAGCTTTCTTT
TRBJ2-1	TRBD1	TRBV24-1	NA	CATSARDRGSYNEQFF	TGTGCCACCAGTGCTCGGGACAGGGGGTCATACAATGAGCAGTTCTTC
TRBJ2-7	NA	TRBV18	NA	CASSPDRGSYEQYF	TGTGCCAGCTCACCGGACAGAGGCTCCTACGAGCAGTACTTC
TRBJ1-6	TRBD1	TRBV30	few	CAWSANDRERNSPLHF	TGTGCCTGGAGTGCAAATGACAGGGAGCGGAATTCACCCCTCCACTTT
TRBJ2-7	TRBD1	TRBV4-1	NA	CASSRGTASYEQYF	TGCGCCAGCAGCCGGGGGACAGCCTCCTACGAGCAGTACTTC
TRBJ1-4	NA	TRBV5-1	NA	CAIDSYRKLFF	TGCGCCATAGACAGCTACAGGAAACTGTTTTTT
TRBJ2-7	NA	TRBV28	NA	CASSFEGWSQYF	TGTGCCAGCAGTTTTGAGGGTTGGTCGCAGTACTTC
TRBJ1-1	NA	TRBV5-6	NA	CASMYRNTEAFF	TGTGCCAGCATGTACAGGAACACTGAAGCTTTCTTT
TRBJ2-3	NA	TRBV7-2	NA	CASQRGGSMGTDTQYF	TGTGCCAGCCAGCGAGGTGGGTCCATGGGGACAGATACGCAGTATTTT
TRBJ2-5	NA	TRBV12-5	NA	CASGLGETQYF	TGTGCTAGTGGTTTGGGGGAGACCCAGTACTTC
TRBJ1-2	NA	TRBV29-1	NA	CSARTARGFGYTF	TGCAGCGCAAGGACCGCAAGGGGTTTTGGCTACACCTTC
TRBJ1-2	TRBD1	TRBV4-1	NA	CASSLTGTGDRFYGYTF	TGCGCCAGCAGCCTGACCGGGACAGGGGACAGATTCTATGGCTACACCTTC
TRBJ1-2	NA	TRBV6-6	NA	CASRQGGDGYTF	TGTGCCAGCAGGCAGGGTGGCGATGGCTACACCTTC
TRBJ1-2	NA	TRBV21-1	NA	CASSLRADRGIGYTF	TGTGCCAGCAGCCTAAGGGCGGACAGGGGAATTGGCTACACCTTC
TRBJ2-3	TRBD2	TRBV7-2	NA	CASSLELAGEGTQYF	TGTGCCAGCAGCTTAGAACTAGCGGGGGAGGGCACGCAGTATTTT
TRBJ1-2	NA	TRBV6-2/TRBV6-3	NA	CASSYGYGYTF	TGTGCCAGCAGTTACGGATATGGCTACACCTTC
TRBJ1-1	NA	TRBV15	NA	CATSRDWGGNTEAFF	TGTGCCACCAGCAGAGATTGGGGAGGGAACACTGAAGCTTTCTTT
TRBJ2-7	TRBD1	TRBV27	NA	CASSSPGQKYEQYF	TGTGCCAGCAGTTCTCCGGGACAGAAGTACGAGCAGTACTTC
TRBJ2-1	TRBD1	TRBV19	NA	CATKAGTGLNEQFF	TGTGCCACCAAGGCCGGGACAGGGCTAAATGAGCAGTTCTTC
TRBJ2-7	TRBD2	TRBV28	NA	CASSSSGRAPYEQYF	TGTGCCAGCAGTTCCAGTGGGAGGGCCCCCTACGAGCAGTACTTC
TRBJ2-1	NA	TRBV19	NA	CASSISNEQFF	TGTGCCAGTAGTATTTCCAATGAGCAGTTCTTC
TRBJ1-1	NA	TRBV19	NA	CASSLFGGYTEAFF	TGTGCCAGTAGTTTATTTGGGGGTTACACTGAAGCTTTCTTT
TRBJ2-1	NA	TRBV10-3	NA	CAISGDDEQFF	TGTGCCATCAGCGGGGACGATGAGCAGTTCTTC
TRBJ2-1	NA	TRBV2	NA	CASSPGGDRYYNEQFF	TGTGCCAGCAGCCCAGGGGGGGACAGATACTACAATGAGCAGTTCTTC
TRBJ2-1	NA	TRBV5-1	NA	CASSLEVTGTNEQFF	TGCGCCAGCAGCTTGGAAGTGACAGGTACTAATGAGCAGTTCTTC
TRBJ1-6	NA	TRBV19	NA	CASSSLWGVSSPLHF	TGTGCCAGTAGCAGCCTTTGGGGGGTAAGCTCACCCCTCCACTTT
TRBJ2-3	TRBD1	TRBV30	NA	CAWSGGQGAGDTQYF	TGTGCCTGGAGTGGCGGACAGGGGGCTGGAGATACGCAGTATTTT
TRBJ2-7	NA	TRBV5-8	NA	CASAPMVTYEQYF	TGTGCCAGCGCCCCGATGGTTACCTACGAGCAGTACTTC
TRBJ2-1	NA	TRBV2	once	CASSEQGSGNEQFF	TGTGCCAGCAGTGAACAAGGAAGTGGCAATGAGCAGTTCTTC
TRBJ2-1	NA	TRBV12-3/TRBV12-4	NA	CASSRARNEQFF	TGTGCCAGCAGTCGGGCTCGGAATGAGCAGTTCTTC
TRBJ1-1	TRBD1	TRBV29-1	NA	CSVDSRQGAAFF	TGCAGCGTGGACTCACGGCAGGGGGCAGCTTTCTTT
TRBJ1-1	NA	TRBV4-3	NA	CASSQDQGMTEAFF	TGCGCCAGCAGCCAAGATCAGGGGATGACTGAAGCTTTCTTT
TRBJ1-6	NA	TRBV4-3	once	CASSQERIGSYNSPLHF	TGCGCCAGCAGCCAGGAACGGATAGGGTCCTATAATTCACCCCTCCACTTT
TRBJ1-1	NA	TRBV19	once	CASSKRQTSPLNTEAFF	TGTGCCAGTAGTAAGCGACAGACGTCCCCCTTGAACACTGAAGCTTTCTTT
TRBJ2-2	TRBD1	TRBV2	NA	CASSLTGAINTGELFF	TGTGCCAGCAGTCTCACAGGGGCAATTAACACCGGGGAGCTGTTTTTT
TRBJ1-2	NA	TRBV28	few	CASSLAGATGYTF	TGTGCCAGCAGTTTGGCAGGGGCTACTGGCTACACCTTC
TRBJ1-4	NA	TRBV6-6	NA	CASSFKGDEKLFF	TGTGCCAGCAGTTTTAAGGGGGATGAAAAACTGTTTTTT
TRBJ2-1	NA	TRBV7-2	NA	CASSRTGPLLDEQFF	TGTGCCAGCAGTAGAACAGGCCCGCTTCTTGATGAGCAGTTCTTC
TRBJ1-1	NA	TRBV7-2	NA	CASSLQGVGYAEAFF	TGTGCCAGCAGCTTGCAGGGAGTGGGGTATGCTGAAGCTTTCTTT
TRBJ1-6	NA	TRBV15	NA	CATSPLGEVPLHF	TGTGCCACCAGTCCCCTGGGGGAGGTCCCCCTCCACTTT
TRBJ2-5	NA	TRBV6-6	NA	CASSFLRETQYF	TGTGCCAGCAGTTTCCTTAGGGAGACCCAGTACTTC
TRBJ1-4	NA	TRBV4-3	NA	CASSQRKHQAEKLFF	TGCGCCAGCAGCCAAAGGAAGCACCAGGCGGAAAAACTGTTTTTT
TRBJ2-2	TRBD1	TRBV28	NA	CASRPGQPNTGELFF	TGTGCCAGCAGGCCGGGACAGCCGAACACCGGGGAGCTGTTTTTT
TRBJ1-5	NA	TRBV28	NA	CASSLLSGDKRNQPQHF	TGTGCCAGCAGTTTATTATCTGGGGATAAACGCAATCAGCCCCAGCATTTT
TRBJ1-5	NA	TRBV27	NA	CASRGLGDNKNQPQHF	TGTGCCAGCAGAGGTCTTGGCGACAATAAGAACCAGCCCCAGCATTTT
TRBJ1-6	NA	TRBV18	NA	CASSRSRGNSPLHF	TGTGCCAGCTCACGAAGTAGGGGTAATTCACCCCTCCACTTT
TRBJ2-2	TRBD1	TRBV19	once	CASSSSRGSGELFF	TGTGCCAGTAGTTCAAGCAGGGGGTCGGGGGAGCTGTTTTTT
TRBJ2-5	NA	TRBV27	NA	CASIARGQPQETQYF	TGTGCCAGCATTGCTCGAGGGCAGCCCCAAGAGACCCAGTACTTC
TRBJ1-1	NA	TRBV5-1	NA	CASSWDWNTEAFF	TGCGCCAGCAGCTGGGACTGGAACACTGAAGCTTTCTTT
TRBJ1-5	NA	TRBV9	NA	CASSVGQGGQPQHF	TGTGCCAGCAGCGTAGGGCAGGGAGGGCAGCCCCAGCATTTT
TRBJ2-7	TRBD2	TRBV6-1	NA	CASSDRREGEQYF	TGTGCCAGCAGTGACCGCAGGGAGGGGGAGCAGTACTTC
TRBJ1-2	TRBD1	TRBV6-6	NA	CASSPTGEYGYTF	TGTGCCAGCAGCCCGACAGGGGAGTATGGCTACACCTTC